This TCR beta chain was sequenced during a study of blood T cell repertoires in COVID-19. For the study at large: There were acute and convalescent COVID-19 samples, and they came from the United States, Italy and Spain.

This clone has a single count. J was trimmed by 7 bases and V by 5 bases; bases with no gene match: 7. The CDR3 spans 15 residues. The germline V gene has CDR1 SGHNT and CDR2 YENEEA. Original methodology: Estimates of nucleated cell counts were drawn from the amplification of reference gene primers. Sequencing was performed with immunoSEQ multiplex PCR; in TCRdb, only in-frame clones are kept and a portion is missing. Clone size and V and J calls were adopted from that table, with D and trimming inferred from the DNA. Of 150,000 or so clones in the sample, about 80% were seen once. This TCR was sampled from a human donor in a cohort sampled during active COVID-19. Material: peripheral blood. The V call is TRBV11-3, the J call TRBJ2-1, with 11 bases that match TRBD2. CDR3 region: CASSPRLAGGNEQFF. The CDR3 DNA reads TGTGCCAGCAGCCCTCGGCTAGCGGGAGGAAATGAGCAGTTCTTC.